This T cell receptor (beta chain) was obtained from a study of spatial heterogeneity in lung cancer. The sample's time point: sample taken at primary tumor resection. Patients with untreated early-stage non-small cell lung cancer, numbering some 68, were the donors. Comment on this clonotype: What it binds is unknown.

Using its own MiXCR run on the 5' RACE reads, TCRdb lists one record per CDR3 protein. The sample carries 35,000 to 55,000 distinct CDR3 sequences, roughly 13% recorded once. Germline V gene data show CDR1 as SGHKS and CDR2 as YYEKEE (reference sequence). V lost 0 bases, J lost 4 bases, and 2 bases stayed unmatched. The CDR3 contains 15 residues. Overall study findings and caveats: Ubiquitous expanded tumor TCRs surfaced in blood more at resection than they did at follow-up.

The chain has TRBV5-5 and TRBJ1-3, with 9 nucleotides matching TRBD1. The sequence derives from a male donor with early-stage non-small cell lung cancer. Sequences were derived from PBMCs, sampled at surgery. In nucleotides, the CDR3 is TGTGCCAGCAGCTTGGAGGGGACAGGGGGAAACACCATATATTTT. It encodes CASSLEGTGGNTIYF.